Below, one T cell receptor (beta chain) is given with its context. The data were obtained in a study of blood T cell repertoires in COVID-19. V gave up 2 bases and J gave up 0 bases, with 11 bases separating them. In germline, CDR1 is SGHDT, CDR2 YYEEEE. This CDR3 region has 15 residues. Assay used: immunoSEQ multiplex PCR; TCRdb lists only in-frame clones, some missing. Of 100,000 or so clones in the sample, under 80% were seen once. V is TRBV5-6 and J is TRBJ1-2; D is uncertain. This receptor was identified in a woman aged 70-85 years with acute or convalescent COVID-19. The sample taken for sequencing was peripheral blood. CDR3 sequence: CASSFRRRTNYGYTF. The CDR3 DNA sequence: TGTGCCAGCAGCTTTCGGCGGAGAACTAACTATGGCTACACCTTC.